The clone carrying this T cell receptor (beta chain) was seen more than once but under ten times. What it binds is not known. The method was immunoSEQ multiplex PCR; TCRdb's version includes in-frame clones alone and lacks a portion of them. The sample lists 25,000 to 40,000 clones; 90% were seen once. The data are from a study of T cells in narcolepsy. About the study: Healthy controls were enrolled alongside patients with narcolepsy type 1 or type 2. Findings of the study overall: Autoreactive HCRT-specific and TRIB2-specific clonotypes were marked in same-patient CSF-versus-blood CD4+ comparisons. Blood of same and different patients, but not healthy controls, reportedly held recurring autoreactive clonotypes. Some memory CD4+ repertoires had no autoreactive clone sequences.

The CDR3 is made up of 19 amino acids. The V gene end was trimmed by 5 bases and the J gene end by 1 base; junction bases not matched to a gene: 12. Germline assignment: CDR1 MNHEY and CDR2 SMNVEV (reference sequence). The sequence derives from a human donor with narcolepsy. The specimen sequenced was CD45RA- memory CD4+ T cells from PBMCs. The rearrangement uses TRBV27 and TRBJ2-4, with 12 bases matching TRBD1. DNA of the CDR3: TGTGCCAGCAGTCCCCGGGGGACAGGGGGCTCCTTGGCCAAAAACATTCAGTACTTC. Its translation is CASSPRGTGGSLAKNIQYF.